The T cell receptor beta chain described here comes from a study of control samples from healthy donors and cancer patients. Sequencing was performed with immunoSEQ multiplex PCR; in TCRdb, only in-frame clones are kept and a portion is missing. This sample has about 140,000 clones; under 95% occur once, and the top ten carry under 9%. Input material: blood. This TCR derives from a man between 18 and 29 years old in good health.

The CDR3 sequence: CASSSQSGTGADEQYF. The CDR3 DNA reads as TGTGCCAGCAGCTCCCAGTCCGGGACAGGGGCCGACGAGCAGTACTTC. The chain couples TRBV7-6 to TRBJ2-7, with 10 bases fitting TRBD1. The CDR3 has 16 residues. Germline CDR1 SGHVS, CDR2 FNYEAQ. The J segment lost 5 bases and the V segment lost 4 bases, leaving 11 bases of the junction unmatched.